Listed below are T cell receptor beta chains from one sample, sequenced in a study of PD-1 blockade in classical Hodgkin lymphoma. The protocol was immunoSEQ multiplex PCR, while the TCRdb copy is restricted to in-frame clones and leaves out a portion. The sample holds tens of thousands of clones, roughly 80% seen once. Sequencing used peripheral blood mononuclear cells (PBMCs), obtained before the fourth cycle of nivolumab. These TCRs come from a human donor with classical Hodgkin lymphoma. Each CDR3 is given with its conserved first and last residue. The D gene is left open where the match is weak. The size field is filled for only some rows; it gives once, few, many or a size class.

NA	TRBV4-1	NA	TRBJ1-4	TGCGCCAGCAGCCAAGTCGGCGGAGGGGCGGGATACGAAAAACTGTTTTTT	CASSQVGGGAGYEKLFF
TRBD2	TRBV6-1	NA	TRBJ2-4	TGTGCCAGAATGGGGACTAGCGGGGACGGAAACATTCAGTACTTC	CARMGTSGDGNIQYF
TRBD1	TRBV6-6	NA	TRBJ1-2	TGTGCCAGCAGTTACGGGACAGGGGGCGGCTACACCTTC	CASSYGTGGGYTF
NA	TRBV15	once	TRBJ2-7	TGTGCCACCAGCAGAGGTAGCCTAGCAACCTACGAGCAGTACTTC	CATSRGSLATYEQYF
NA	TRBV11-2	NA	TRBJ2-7	TGTGCCAGCAGCTTCGGACAAGGCTACTACGAGCAGTACTTC	CASSFGQGYYEQYF
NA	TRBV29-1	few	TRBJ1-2	TGCAGCGTTGAAGTCGAGGGGATCAGTCACTATGGCTACACCTTC	CSVEVEGISHYGYTF
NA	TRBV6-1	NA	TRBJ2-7	TGTGCCAGCAGTGAAGAAGGGGGTCCCACCTACGAGCAGTACTTC	CASSEEGGPTYEQYF
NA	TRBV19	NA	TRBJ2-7	TGTGCCAGTAGCTCCCCGGGACGAGGCTTTTACGAGCAGTACTTC	CASSSPGRGFYEQYF
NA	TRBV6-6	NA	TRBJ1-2	TGTGCCAGCAGTTACTCGAACAGAGGGGACTCTGGCTACACCTTC	CASSYSNRGDSGYTF
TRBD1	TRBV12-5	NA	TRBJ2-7	TGTGCTAGTGGTTTGGCACGACAGGGGGAGCAGTACTTC	CASGLARQGEQYF
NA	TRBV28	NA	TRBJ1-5	TGTGCCAGCAGCCCAAGAGGTGGGGGCGAACAGCCCCAGCATTTT	CASSPRGGGEQPQHF
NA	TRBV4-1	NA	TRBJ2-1	TGCGCCAGCAGCCAGCAGATGGGGTACAATGAGCAGTTCTTC	CASSQQMGYNEQFF
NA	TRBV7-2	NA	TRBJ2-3	TGTGCCAGCAGCTTATTTACAGGATTGAACACAGATACGCAGTATTTT	CASSLFTGLNTDTQYF
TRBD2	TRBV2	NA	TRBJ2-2	TGTGCCAGCAGCCAAGGGAGGGACACCGGGGAGCTGTTTTTT	CASSQGRDTGELFF
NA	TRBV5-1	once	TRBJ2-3	TGCGCCAGCAGCTTCACTAGCGCAGGGGGCACAGATACGCAGTATTTT	CASSFTSAGGTDTQYF
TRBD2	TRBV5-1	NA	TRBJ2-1	TGCGCCAGCAGCTTAGGACTAGCGGGAACTGAGCAGTTCTTC	CASSLGLAGTEQFF
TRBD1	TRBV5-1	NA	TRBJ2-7	TGCGCCAGCAGCTTGAACAGGGGTTCCTACGAGCAGTACTTC	CASSLNRGSYEQYF
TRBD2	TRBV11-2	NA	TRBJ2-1	TGTGCCAGCAGCTTACTAGCGGGAGGACTCAATGAGCAGTTCTTC	CASSLLAGGLNEQFF
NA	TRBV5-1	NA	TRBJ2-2	TGCGCCAGCAGCTTGCGGGGCAGCCTCCGGGTTAACACCGGGGAGCTGTTTTTT	CASSLRGSLRVNTGELFF
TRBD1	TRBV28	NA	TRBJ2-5	TGTGCCAGCAGTTCTCATGGGGACAGGGTACAAGAGACCCAGTACTTC	CASSSHGDRVQETQYF
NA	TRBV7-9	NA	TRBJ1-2	TGTGCCAGCAGCTACACCGCTCGCGGGGGCATAGGCTACACCTTC	CASSYTARGGIGYTF
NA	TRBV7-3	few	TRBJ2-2	TGTGCCAGCAGCCAATCCACCTCGGAGACCGGGGAGCTGTTTTTT	CASSQSTSETGELFF
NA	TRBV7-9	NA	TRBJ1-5	TGTGCCAGCAGCTTAGGCCCCTCTCAGCCCCAGCATTTT	CASSLGPSQPQHF
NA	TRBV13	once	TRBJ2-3	TGTGCCAGCAGCTTAGGCCGACGACTAGGAGCAGATACGCAGTATTTT	CASSLGRRLGADTQYF
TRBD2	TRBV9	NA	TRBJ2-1	TGTGCCAGCAGCGTAGTCGGGACTAGCGGTACTAATGAGCAGTTCTTC	CASSVVGTSGTNEQFF
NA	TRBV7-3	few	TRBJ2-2	TGTGCCAGCAGCTTACCCCAAACCGGGGAGCTGTTTTTT	CASSLPQTGELFF
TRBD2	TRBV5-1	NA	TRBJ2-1	TGCGCCAGCAGCACTTGGACTAGCGGCAATGAGCAGTTCTTC	CASSTWTSGNEQFF
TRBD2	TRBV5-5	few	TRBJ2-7	TGTGCCAGCAGCGGCGGACTAGCGGGAGAAGAGGAGCAGTACTTC	CASSGGLAGEEEQYF
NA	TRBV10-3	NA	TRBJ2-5	TGTGCCATCAGTGAGGGGCGGTCTCAAGAGACCCAGTACTTC	CAISEGRSQETQYF
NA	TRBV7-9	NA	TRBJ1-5	TGTGCCAGCAGCTCCACAGGGTTCAATCAGCCCCAGCATTTT	CASSSTGFNQPQHF
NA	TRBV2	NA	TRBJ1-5	TGTGCCAGCAGTGAAGGGAATCAGCCCCAGCATTTT	CASSEGNQPQHF
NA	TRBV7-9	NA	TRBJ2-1	TGTGCCAGCAGCTTATGGCGCGGAGATACCTACAATGAGCAGTTCTTC	CASSLWRGDTYNEQFF
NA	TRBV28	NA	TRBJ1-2	TGTGCCAGCAGTAGAGGGGATAACTATGGCTACACCTTC	CASSRGDNYGYTF
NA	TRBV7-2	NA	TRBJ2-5	TGTGCCAGCAGCCCAGGGCCACAAGAGACCCAGTACTTC	CASSPGPQETQYF
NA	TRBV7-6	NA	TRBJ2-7	TGTGCCAGCAGCAAATTATACACAAAAACCTACGAGCAGTGCTTC	CASSKLYTKTYEQCF
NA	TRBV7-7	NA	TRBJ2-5	TGTGCTAGCAGCTTATCGGGGGAGACCCAGTACTTC	CASSLSGETQYF
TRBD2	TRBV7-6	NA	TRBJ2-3	TGTGCCAGCAGCCCACTCGAGTCGGCGGGAGGGCCGGCGCAGTATTTT	CASSPLESAGGPAQYF
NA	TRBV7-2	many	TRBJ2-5	TGTGCCAGCAGCTCCGGGAACCAAGAGACCCAGTACTTC	CASSSGNQETQYF
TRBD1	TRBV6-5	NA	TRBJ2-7	TGTGCCAGCAGTGCCTCGACAGGGAGCTCCTACGAGCAGTACTTC	CASSASTGSSYEQYF
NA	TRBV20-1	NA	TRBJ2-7	TGCAGTGCATGGAACCCCTACGAGCAGTACTTC	CSAWNPYEQYF